Presented here are 8 T cell receptor beta chains from one specimen sequenced in a study of blood T cells in healthy people across ages. Through a sample-barcoded 5' primer and a J-beta primer mix, a second PCR was run for about 7 to 12 cycles. TCRdb re-analysed the 5' RACE reads in MiXCR, keeping a single row per CDR3 protein. Counted here are some 1.4 million distinct CDR3 sequences, approximately 42% occurring once; the ten biggest clones make up 6.5% to 10%. Sequencing input: blood. These receptors were collected from a woman younger than 30 in good health.

The rearrangement links TRBV7-2 to TRBJ2-3; 9 bases map to TRBD2. The germline CDR1 and CDR2 sequences are SGHTA and FQGNSA. The ends lost 6 bases at V and 4 bases at J; junction bases unmatched: 5. The CDR3 runs to 14 residues. CDR3 bases: TGTGCCAGCAGACCTGGCGGGGGGGCAGATACGCAGTATTTT. Translated: CASRPGGGADTQYF. The variable domain in full, with the rest retrieved from reference TRBV7-2 and TRBJ2-3, is GAGVSQSPSNKVTEKGKDVELRCDPISGHTALYWYRQSLGQGLEFLIYFQGNSAPDKSGLPSDRFSAERTGGSVSTLTIQRTQQEDSAVYLCASRPGGGADTQYFGPGTRLTVL.

The chain recombines TRBV4-1 with TRBJ1-3; 9 bases match TRBD1. Germline CDR1 MGHRA, CDR2 YSYEKL. J was trimmed by 4 bases and V by 0 bases; bases with no gene match: 1. The CDR3 covers 15 residues. The CDR3 here is CASSQEGTGGNTIYF. The CDR3 nucleotides read TGCGCCAGCAGCCAAGAGGGGACAGGGGGAAACACCATATATTTT.

The rearrangement uses TRBV10-3 and TRBJ2-3; unclear D gene. Germline lookup yields CDR1 ENHRY and CDR2 SYGVKD. The germline V and J ends were trimmed by 7 bases and 4 bases, with 3 bases remaining between them. The CDR3 runs 10 residues. CDR3 nucleotides: TGTGCCATCAAGTCAGATACGCAGTATTTT. This gives the protein CAIKSDTQYF.

The CDR3 bases are TGTGCCAGCAGCGGACCATCTAGCGGGGGGACCTACAATGAGCAGTTCTTC. Its protein is CASSGPSSGGTYNEQFF. The chain carries TRBV9 and TRBJ2-1, with 11 bases aligning to TRBD2. There are 17 residues in the CDR3. With V trimmed by 3 bases and J by 2 bases, 7 bases remained unmatched. Looked up from germline, CDR1 is SGDLS and CDR2 is YYNGEE.

V is TRBV4-1 and J is TRBJ1-2; D gene unclear. Germline-derived CDR1 and CDR2 are MGHRA and YSYEKL. The CDR3 has 14 amino acids. V shed 1 base and J shed 3 bases, with 9 bases lying between them. The chain's CDR3 is CASSQVSPDYGYTF. The CDR3 DNA reads TGCGCCAGCAGCCAAGTCTCACCCGACTATGGCTACACCTTC.

V is TRBV20-1 and J is TRBJ2-7, with a tentative D call TRBD2 (5 bases). CDR1 and CDR2 from the germline V gene are DFQATT and SNEGSKA (reference sequence). The germline V and J ends were trimmed by 0 bases and 5 bases, with 11 bases remaining between them. The CDR3 totals 13 residues. The CDR3 DNA is TGCAGTGCTAGAGAAGCGGCAGTTAACGAGCAGTACTTC. This sequence encodes CSAREAAVNEQYF.

As to this clonotype: One junction end disagrees with the germline gene, perhaps due to a read error. V gene TRBV30 combines with J gene TRBJ1-1; no definite D call. In germline, CDR1 is GTSNPN, CDR2 SVGIG (reference sequence). CDR3 length equals 13 residues. The CDR3 region has the DNA TGTGCCTGGATCCGAATGGGTTACACTGGAGCTTTCTTT. Encoded protein: CAWIRMGYTGAFF.

In regard to this clonotype: A single base separates this from a much larger clone, so it may be a read error. The chain recombines TRBV29-1 with TRBJ2-1; no reliable D call. CDR1 SQVTM and CDR2 ANQGSEA come from the germline V gene. Trimming stripped 3 bases from V and 5 bases from J, with 14 bases between. This CDR3 spans 14 amino acids. The CDR3 DNA sequence: TGCAGCGTTGATATTGGGCATCATGACAATGAGCAGTTCTTC. It encodes CSVDIGHHDNEQFF.